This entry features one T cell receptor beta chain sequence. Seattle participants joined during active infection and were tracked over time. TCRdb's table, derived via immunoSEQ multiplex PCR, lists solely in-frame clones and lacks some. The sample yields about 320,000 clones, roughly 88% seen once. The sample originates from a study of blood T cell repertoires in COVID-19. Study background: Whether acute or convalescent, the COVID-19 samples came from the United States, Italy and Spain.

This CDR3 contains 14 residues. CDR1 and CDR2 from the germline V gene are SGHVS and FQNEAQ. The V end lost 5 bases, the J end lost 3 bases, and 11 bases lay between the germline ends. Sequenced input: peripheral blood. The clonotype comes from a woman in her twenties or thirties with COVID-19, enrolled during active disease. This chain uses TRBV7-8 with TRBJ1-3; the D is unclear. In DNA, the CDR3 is TGTGCCAGCAGCCCACTCCCCTTTGGAAACACCATATATTTT. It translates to CASSPLPFGNTIYF.